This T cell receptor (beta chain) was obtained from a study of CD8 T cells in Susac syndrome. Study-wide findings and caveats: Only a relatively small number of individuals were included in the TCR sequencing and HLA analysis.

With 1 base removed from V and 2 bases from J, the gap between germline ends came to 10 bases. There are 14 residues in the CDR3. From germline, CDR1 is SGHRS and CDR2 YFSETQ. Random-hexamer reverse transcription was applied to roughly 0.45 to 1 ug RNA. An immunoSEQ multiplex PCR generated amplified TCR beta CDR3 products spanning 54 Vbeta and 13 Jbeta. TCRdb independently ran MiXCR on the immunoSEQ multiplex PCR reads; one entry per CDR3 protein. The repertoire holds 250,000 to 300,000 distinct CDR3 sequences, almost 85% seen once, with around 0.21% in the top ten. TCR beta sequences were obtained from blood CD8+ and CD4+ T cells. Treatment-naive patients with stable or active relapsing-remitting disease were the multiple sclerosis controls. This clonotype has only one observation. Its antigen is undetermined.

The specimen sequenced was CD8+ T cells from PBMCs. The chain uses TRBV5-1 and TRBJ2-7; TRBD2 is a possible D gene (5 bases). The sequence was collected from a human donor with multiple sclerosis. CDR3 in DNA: TGCGCCAGCAGCTTGACAACGGGAACCTACGAGCAGTACTTC. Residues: CASSLTTGTYEQYF.